This TCR beta chain was sequenced in a study of cytomegalovirus exposure and HLA in healthy donors. Study-level findings and limits: When analyzed later, the rates of TCR association showed variation by HLA locus, with DRB1 the most and HLA-C the fewest.

Worth noting for this clone: Its cognate antigen is unknown.

Primers included in the PCR were 60 Vbeta and 13 Jbeta primers. Sequencing was performed with immunoSEQ multiplex PCR; in TCRdb, only in-frame clones are kept and a portion is missing. Of approximately 95,000 clones listed, 81% were seen once; the top ten hold approximately 4%. The sample taken for sequencing was PBMCs. The sequence derives from a woman aged 70-85 years in good health and CMV-seropositive.

The CDR3, as DNA: TGTGCCAGCAGTGATGGGGACAGGGTCTATGGCTACACCTTC. The encoded protein is CASSDGDRVYGYTF. The rearrangement joins TRBV25-1 to TRBJ1-2; the match to TRBD1 covers 9 bases. Trimming removed 3 bases from V and 4 bases from J; junction bases left unmatched: 3. The CDR3 is 14 amino acids. The germline gives CDR1 MGHDK, CDR2 SYGVNS.